Following are 3 T cell receptor beta chains from one sample sequenced in a study of blood T cell repertoires in COVID-19. Assay used: immunoSEQ multiplex PCR; TCRdb lists only in-frame clones, some missing. Of over 300,000 clones listed, about 89% are singletons. Material for sequencing was PBMCs or T cells enriched from blood (not recorded which). These receptor sequences come from a woman in her 40s who had recovered from COVID-19.

The V gene is TRBV12-5, the J gene TRBJ1-2; no definite D call. The CDR3 totals 16 residues. Trimming shortened V by 5 bases and J by 0 bases, and 16 bases separated the two germline ends. Germline V gives CDR1 LGHNT, CDR2 FRNRAP. For the CDR3, the DNA is TGTGCTAGTGGTCCAGCTGGGAGTCGGACTAACTATGGCTACACCTTC. It encodes CASGPAGSRTNYGYTF.

The chain is built from TRBV10-3 and TRBJ2-7; 11 bases are shared with TRBD1. CDR3 length equals 14 residues. V lost 11 bases, J lost 6 bases, and 12 bases stayed unmatched. The germline gives CDR1 ENHRY, CDR2 SYGVKD. CDR3 loop: CAANPGQGVGEQYF. The CDR3 DNA follows: TGTGCCGCGAACCCGGGACAGGGGGTCGGCGAGCAGTACTTC.

The genes are TRBV19 and TRBJ1-5, with 10 bases that match TRBD1. Germline values: CDR1 LNHDA, CDR2 SQIVND (reference sequence). The length of the CDR3 is 15 residues. After removal of 1 base from V and 6 bases from J, the junction contained 3 bases not matched to a gene. The chain's CDR3 is CASSIVTGGSQPQHF. The CDR3 DNA reads as TGTGCCAGTAGTATAGTGACAGGGGGCAGTCAGCCCCAGCATTTT.